This TCR beta chain derives from a study of blood T cells in healthy people across ages. Points from the study as a whole: A roughly linear fall in TCR beta diversity per million T cells was seen with increasing age.

The CDR3 runs to 15 residues. Trimming shortened V by 6 bases and J by 7 bases, and 18 bases separated the two germline ends. A second roughly 6 to 11 cycle PCR used barcoded and J-beta primers. Every cDNA molecule carried a tag from a template-switch adaptor bearing 12 random nucleotides. One entry per CDR3 protein results from TCRdb running MiXCR on the 5' RACE reads. This sample has about 640,000 distinct CDR3 sequences, with 58% found just once. Notes on this clonotype: Its specificity is unknown.

J is TRBJ2-2 and V is TRBV12-3 or TRBV12-4; the D gene is possibly TRBD1 (6 bases). The clonotype comes from a man aged 55 to 70 in good health. The material sequenced was blood. The CDR3 spells CASSPLGARNGELFF. The CDR3 nucleotides are TGTGCCAGCAGCCCCCTGGGGGCGAGGAACGGGGAGCTGTTTTTT.